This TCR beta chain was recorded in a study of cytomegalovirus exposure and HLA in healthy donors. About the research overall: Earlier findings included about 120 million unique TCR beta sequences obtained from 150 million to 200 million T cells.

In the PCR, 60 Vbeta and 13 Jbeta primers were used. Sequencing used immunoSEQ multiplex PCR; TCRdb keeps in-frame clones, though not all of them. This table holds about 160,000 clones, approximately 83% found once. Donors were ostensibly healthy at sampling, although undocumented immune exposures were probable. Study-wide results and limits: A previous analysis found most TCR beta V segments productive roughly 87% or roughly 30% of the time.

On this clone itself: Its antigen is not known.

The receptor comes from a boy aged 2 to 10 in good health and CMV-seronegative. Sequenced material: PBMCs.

DNA of the CDR3: TGTGCCAGCAGCTTAGTCGCGGGGGGGGTCTACAATGAGCAGTTCTTC. This sequence encodes CASSLVAGGVYNEQFF. The V and J genes are TRBV11-2 and TRBJ2-1; 9 bases line up with TRBD2. The CDR3 length is 16 residues. The trim removed 1 base at V and 3 bases at J, leaving 4 bases unmatched. Germline CDR1 is SGHAT and CDR2 is FQNNGV.